The 4 T cell receptor beta chains presented below share a single source sample, sequenced in a study of shared clonotypes between healthy human individuals. This table comes from immunoSEQ multiplex PCR, and its TCRdb copy is limited to in-frame clones, with some not included. The sample has roughly 2,000,000 clones, about 94% seen once. Terminally differentiated effector memory CD45RA+ cells were left out of the naive CD8 fraction, which was CD45RO-negative and positively selected for CCR7. The sequencing input was naive CD8+ T cells sorted from blood. These receptors originate from a man aged 18 to 29 in good health.

The gene calls are TRBV6-1 and TRBJ2-7; 8 bases match TRBD1. Germline trimming cut 0 bases from V and 4 bases from J; bases unmatched to any gene: 8. The length of the CDR3 is 16 residues. Germline-derived CDR1 and CDR2 are MNHNS and SASEGT. CDR3 nucleotides: TGTGCCAGCAGTGAAGCACGGACAGGGAAATTTTACGAGCAGTACTTC. Translation gives CASSEARTGKFYEQYF.

A single count supports this clone. This chain links TRBV9 with TRBJ2-5, with 8 positions matching TRBD2. The germline V gene has CDR1 SGDLS and CDR2 YYNGEE. Germline trimming cut 4 bases from V and 4 bases from J; bases unmatched to any gene: 6. The CDR3 runs to 14 residues. Here the CDR3 reads CASSPGGPGETQYF. CDR3 in DNA: TGTGCCAGCAGCCCGGGGGGGCCGGGAGAGACCCAGTACTTC.

About this clone itself: Other DNA sequences in the sample encode the same CDR3. The V call is TRBV9, the J call TRBJ2-7; 9 nucleotides agree with TRBD1. The trim removed 0 bases at V and 3 bases at J, leaving 4 bases unmatched. This CDR3 is 15 amino acids long. Looked up from germline, CDR1 is SGDLS and CDR2 is YYNGEE. The CDR3 here is CASSVAGQGVYEQYF. CDR3 bases: TGTGCCAGCAGCGTAGCGGGACAGGGAGTCTACGAGCAGTACTTC.

The V call is TRBV29-1, the J call TRBJ2-1; 10 bases are shared with TRBD1. The CDR3 has 17 amino acids. With V trimmed by 0 bases and J by 6 bases, 11 bases remained unmatched. Germline lookup yields CDR1 SQVTM and CDR2 ANQGSEA. CDR3: CSVEDVIIGQGGNEQFF. The CDR3 DNA is TGCAGCGTTGAAGATGTTATAATAGGACAGGGGGGCAATGAGCAGTTCTTC.